This TCR beta chain originates from a study of response to subunit inactivated influenza vaccine. TCRdb reprocessed the RT-PCR reads via MiXCR and lists one record per CDR3 protein. The profile shows about 570,000 distinct CDR3 sequences, approximately 10% of them singletons. This CDR3 is 12 amino acids long. Trimming took 4 bases from V and 6 from J, leaving 11 bases between them. Looked up from germline, CDR1 is SGDLS and CDR2 is YYNGEE. The table lists this clonotype with a few counts. This same sample was also part of a study on T cells expressing NK-cell markers. Turning to that study: What made the TCR beta cDNA was 5'RACE template switching with UMIs.

This material consisted of PBMCs from blood, taken on the day of vaccination. V and J are TRBV9 and TRBJ2-7, with D perhaps TRBD2 (5 bases). The receptor's source is a man aged 45-65 years who received an inactivated influenza vaccine. The chain's CDR3 is CASSPVRGEQYF. The CDR3 DNA sequence: TGTGCCAGCAGCCCTGTCCGGGGCGAGCAGTACTTC.